The rows below give T cell receptor beta chains drawn from one sample of a study of blood T cell repertoires in COVID-19. Generated by immunoSEQ multiplex PCR, the TCRdb table keeps only in-frame clones and is missing some. The repertoire holds 220,000 or so clones, over 80% seen once, with approximately 6.6% in the top ten. The sequencing sample was made of PBMCs or T cells enriched from blood (not recorded which). These receptors originate from a woman aged 40-49 years who had recovered from COVID-19. Both conserved end residues are part of each CDR3. The order of the fields is clone size, J gene, V gene, D gene, CDR3 protein, CDR3 DNA. D genes are given only for firm matches. The size field is filled for only some rows; it gives once, few, many or a size class.

few,TRBJ2-3,TRBV5-4,TRBD2,CASSLGRGADTQYF,TGTGCCAGCAGCTTGGGTCGGGGGGCAGATACGCAGTATTTT
-,TRBJ2-7,TRBV5-4,-,CASSLETRKGEQYF,TGTGCCAGCAGCTTGGAGACTAGAAAAGGCGAGCAGTACTTC
-,TRBJ1-3,TRBV18,-,CASSPQPLEGTIYF,TGTGCCAGCTCACCACAACCCCTCGAGGGCACCATATATTTT
many,TRBJ1-4,TRBV10-1,TRBD1,CASSEAQGLKEKLFF,TGCGCCAGCAGTGAGGCACAGGGGCTAAAGGAAAAACTGTTTTTT
-,TRBJ2-7,TRBV9,-,CASSAPGYEQYF,TGTGCCAGCAGCGCCCCAGGATACGAGCAGTACTTC
-,TRBJ1-5,TRBV9,TRBD1,CASSVEEGASISRNQPQHF,TGTGCCAGCAGCGTAGAGGAGGGGGCTTCCATCTCGAGGAATCAGCCCCAGCATTTT
once,TRBJ2-1,TRBV7-9,TRBD2,CASSQAGAPYNEQFF,TGTGCCAGCAGTCAAGCGGGAGCCCCCTACAATGAGCAGTTCTTC
-,TRBJ1-2,TRBV28,-,CASMREGKGYTF,TGTGCCAGCATGCGGGAAGGGAAAGGCTACACCTTC
-,TRBJ2-6,TRBV5-6,TRBD2,CASSKPGLAYSGANVLTF,TGTGCCAGCAGCAAACCGGGACTAGCGTACTCTGGGGCCAACGTCCTGACTTTC
-,TRBJ1-5,TRBV30,-,CAWSASMRGQPQHF,TGTGCCTGGTCCGCCAGTATGCGGGGCCAGCCCCAGCATTTT
-,TRBJ2-5,TRBV28,-,CASRPLTQLETQYF,TGTGCCAGCCGTCCGTTAACACAGCTCGAGACCCAGTACTTC
once,TRBJ2-7,TRBV20-1,TRBD2,CSASSPTSGRIYERYF,TGCAGTGCTAGTTCCCCAACTAGCGGACGAATCTACGAGCGGTACTTC
-,TRBJ2-1,TRBV3-1/TRBV3-2,-,CASSSPTSPLYNEQFF,TGTGCCAGCAGCTCCCCGACTAGTCCATTATACAATGAGCAGTTCTTC
once,TRBJ2-3,TRBV18,-,CASSEGGDRTDTQYF,TGTGCCAGCTCCGAAGGGGGGGATCGCACAGATACGCAGTATTTT
-,TRBJ1-4,TRBV7-2,TRBD1,CASSPVWSGGNEKLFF,TGTGCCAGCAGCCCAGTGTGGTCAGGGGGGAATGAAAAACTGTTTTTT
-,TRBJ2-1,TRBV4-2,TRBD1,CASSQIATGTGEDEQFF,TGTGCCAGCAGCCAAATTGCCACCGGGACAGGGGAGGATGAGCAGTTCTTC
-,TRBJ2-3,TRBV7-3,-,CASSPRASTDTQYF,TGTGCCAGCAGCCCTAGAGCTAGCACAGATACGCAGTATTTT
-,TRBJ1-3,TRBV7-2,TRBD1,CASSLEGAAGNTIYF,TGTGCCAGCAGCTTAGAGGGGGCTGCCGGCAACACCATATATTTT
once,TRBJ1-2,TRBV14,-,CASSQNQGRYTF,TGTGCCAGCAGCCAAAATCAGGGGCGCTACACCTTC
-,TRBJ1-1,TRBV7-2,-,CASSTYPSPREAFF,TGTGCCAGCAGCACCTATCCCTCCCCCCGTGAAGCTTTCTTT
-,TRBJ2-3,TRBV24-1,TRBD1,CATSDGGQGLTDTQYF,TGTGCCACCAGTGATGGGGGACAGGGACTAACAGATACGCAGTATTTT
once,TRBJ2-7,TRBV7-2,-,CASSPQGMGSSYEQYF,TGTGCCAGCAGCCCTCAGGGGATGGGGAGCTCCTACGAGCAGTACTTC
-,TRBJ1-1,TRBV5-4,-,CASSSPQRGTEAFF,TGTGCCAGCAGCTCCCCCCAGCGGGGCACTGAAGCTTTCTTT
-,TRBJ1-1,TRBV7-6,-,CASSLQGSEAFF,TGTGCCAGCAGCCTACAGGGTTCTGAAGCTTTCTTT
-,TRBJ2-7,TRBV28,TRBD2,CASSPVSGTPNYPLGQYF,TGTGCCAGCAGCCCCGTTAGCGGGACTCCAAACTATCCGCTAGGGCAGTACTTC
-,TRBJ2-5,TRBV18,-,CASSPRGGETQYF,TGTGCCAGCTCACCACGAGGGGGAGAGACCCAGTACTTC
-,TRBJ2-1,TRBV27,-,CASSDRYSYNEQFF,TGTGCCAGCAGTGACAGATACTCCTACAATGAGCAGTTCTTC
-,TRBJ1-1,TRBV15,-,CATSSTLRNTEAFF,TGTGCCACCAGCAGTACACTAAGGAACACTGAAGCTTTCTTT
-,TRBJ2-3,TRBV7-9,-,CASSSTGGGGTDTQYF,TGTGCCAGCAGCTCCACTGGCGGAGGGGGCACAGATACGCAGTATTTT
-,TRBJ1-1,TRBV12-5,-,CASGGGSTEAFF,TGTGCTAGTGGTGGGGGGAGCACTGAAGCTTTCTTT
-,TRBJ2-7,TRBV28,TRBD2,CASSLSRGLAGREQYF,TGTGCCAGCAGTTTATCCCGGGGACTAGCGGGACGGGAGCAGTACTTC
-,TRBJ2-6,TRBV5-1,-,CASSDSQANVLTF,TGCGCCAGCAGCGACTCACAGGCCAACGTCCTGACTTTC
-,TRBJ2-4,TRBV5-4,TRBD2,CASSLVSGKSKNIQYF,TGTGCCAGCAGCTTGGTTAGCGGGAAATCCAAAAACATTCAGTACTTC
once,TRBJ2-7,TRBV28,TRBD2,CASSPPGLAGAYEQYF,TGTGCCAGCAGTCCTCCAGGACTAGCGGGGGCCTACGAGCAGTACTTC
-,TRBJ1-5,TRBV6-2/TRBV6-3,-,CASSDRRNQPQHF,TGTGCCAGCAGCGACAGGAGAAATCAGCCCCAGCATTTT
-,TRBJ2-1,TRBV5-6,TRBD2,CASSPGWSGSYNEQFF,TGTGCCAGCAGCCCAGGTTGGAGCGGGAGCTATAATGAGCAGTTCTTC
-,TRBJ2-5,TRBV4-2,-,CASSPGTGGETQYF,TGTGCCAGCAGCCCCGGGACTGGAGGAGAGACCCAGTACTTC
-,TRBJ2-1,TRBV11-3,TRBD1,CASSLAGHGDRANEQFF,TGTGCCAGCAGCTTAGCCGGCCATGGGGACAGGGCTAATGAGCAGTTCTTC
-,TRBJ2-7,TRBV6-5,-,CASGASRYEQYF,TGTGCCAGCGGAGCTTCCCGCTACGAGCAGTACTTC
-,TRBJ2-1,TRBV5-1,TRBD1,CASSWTLSGTGNEQFF,TGCGCCAGCAGCTGGACACTCTCCGGGACAGGCAATGAGCAGTTCTTC